This passage covers 20 T cell receptor beta chains from one sample sequenced in a study of shared clonotypes between healthy human individuals. Profiling relied on immunoSEQ multiplex PCR, and the TCRdb table lists in-frame clones only, not all of them. The sample lists a few million clones; around 92% were seen once. The material sequenced was naive CD4+ T cells from PBMCs. Subset of the sample: CD45RA+ positively selected. These receptors were taken from a man younger than 35 in good health. Some clones in this sample may be carry-over from other donors' samples.

This chain joins TRBV4-3 and TRBJ1-1; no definite D call. Germline V gives CDR1 LGHNA, CDR2 YSLEER. CDR3 length equals 12 residues. Trimming removed 0 bases from V and 9 bases from J, with 8 bases in between. The CDR3 loop is CASSQDFMQAFF. CDR3 DNA sequence: TGCGCCAGCAGCCAAGATTTCATGCAAGCTTTCTTT.

The chain combines TRBV5-4 with TRBJ1-6; D perhaps matches TRBD1 (6 bases). The germline V and J ends were trimmed by 0 bases and 10 bases, with 11 bases remaining between them. The CDR3 consists of 14 residues. The germline gives CDR1 SGHNT, CDR2 YYREEE (reference sequence). CDR3 residues: CASSLVGTPSPLHF. Here the CDR3 DNA reads TGTGCCAGCAGCTTGGTCGGGACACCCTCACCCCTCCACTTT.

This chain joins TRBV7-8 and TRBJ2-3; 10 positions match TRBD2. Germline V gene data show CDR1 as SGHVS and CDR2 as FQNEAQ. CDR3 length equals 16 residues. V lost 5 bases, J lost 1 base, and 6 bases stayed unmatched. The CDR3: CASSRVGTSGTDTQYF. CDR3 bases: TGTGCCAGCAGCCGAGTAGGGACTAGCGGCACAGATACGCAGTATTTT.

The chain uses TRBV7-9 and TRBJ1-1; the match to TRBD1 covers 10 bases. The V and J ends lost 3 bases and 8 bases, in that order; junction bases with no gene match: 12. Per the germline V gene, CDR1 is SEHNR and CDR2 is FQNEAQ (reference sequence). CDR3 length: 16 residues. The CDR3 protein is CASSFRQGAGQNEAFF. CDR3 sequence (DNA): TGTGCCAGCAGCTTCAGACAGGGGGCGGGCCAGAACGAAGCTTTCTTT.

The chain carries TRBV28 and TRBJ2-6; D remains ambiguous. V dropped 2 bases and J dropped 4 bases, with 12 bases sitting between them. The CDR3 sequence is 16 residues long. CDR1 and CDR2 from the germline V gene are MDHEN and SYDVKM. CDR3 DNA: TGTGCCAGCAGTTTAGTAGGCGCTTCCGGGGCCAACGTCCTGACTTTC. It specifies CASSLVGASGANVLTF.

This rearrangement joins TRBV28 to TRBJ1-5; 7 bases are shared with TRBD1. The CDR3 runs 14 residues. Germline values: CDR1 MDHEN, CDR2 SYDVKM. Trimming at V came to 6 bases and at J to 5 bases, leaving 7 bases not matched to a gene. Written as DNA, the CDR3 is TGTGCCAGCAGCCCGAACAGGGGTTATCAGCCCCAGCATTTT. Amino acids: CASSPNRGYQPQHF.

The chain uses TRBV2 and TRBJ2-2; TRBD2 aligns across 7 bases. There are 15 residues in the CDR3. J lost 3 bases, V lost 4 bases, and 5 bases had no gene match. Germline V CDR1 and CDR2: SNHLY, FYNNEI. CDR3 amino acids: CASSGASGYTGELFF. CDR3 nucleotide sequence: TGTGCCAGCAGTGGGGCTAGCGGTTACACCGGGGAGCTGTTTTTT.

The V call is TRBV19, the J call TRBJ2-2, with 8 bases lining up with TRBD1. The germline CDR1 and CDR2 sequences are LNHDA and SQIVND (reference sequence). This CDR3 spans 14 amino acids. The J segment lost 8 bases and the V segment lost 6 bases, leaving 8 bases of the junction unmatched. CDR3 loop: CASSQGARVGELFF. Here the CDR3 DNA reads TGTGCCAGTAGCCAGGGGGCGCGGGTTGGGGAGCTGTTTTTT.

Comment on this clone: Other DNA sequences from this sample encode an identical CDR3 as well. The rearrangement uses TRBV7-8 and TRBJ1-5; D remains ambiguous. The CDR3 runs to 14 residues. Germline V gene lookup returns CDR1 SGHVS and CDR2 FQNEAQ. The germline V and J ends were trimmed by 1 base and 5 bases, with 9 bases remaining between them. This CDR3 reads CASSLEGRYQPQHF. The CDR3 nucleotides read TGTGCCAGCAGCTTAGAAGGGCGGTATCAGCCCCAGCATTTT.

This clone showed up just once. The chain carries TRBV28 and TRBJ1-1, with a possible D match to TRBD1 (5 bases). CDR3 length equals 13 residues. V was shortened by 10 bases and J by 10 bases, with 22 bases between the two germline ends. Germline-derived CDR1 and CDR2 are MDHEN and SYDVKM. The CDR3 spells CAITTPGLRGAFF. CDR3 sequence (DNA): TGTGCCATCACCACTCCGGGACTCCGAGGAGCTTTCTTT.

Remarks on this clone: The sample holds other DNA sequences that translate to the same CDR3. The V gene is TRBV29-1, the J gene TRBJ2-1, with TRBD2 identical over 7 bases. V lost 1 base, J lost 0 bases, and 6 bases stayed unmatched. This CDR3 comprises 16 residues. Germline CDR1 and CDR2: SQVTM and ANQGSEA. DNA for the CDR3: TGCAGCGTTGAAGTAGGGCGCGGGAGCTCCTACAATGAGCAGTTCTTC. It codes for CSVEVGRGSSYNEQFF.

This chain joins TRBV6-5 and TRBJ2-7; D possibly corresponds to TRBD1 (6 bases). The germline CDR1 and CDR2 sequences are MNHEY and SVGAGI. This CDR3 is built from 14 residues. V dropped 4 bases and J dropped 3 bases, with 13 bases sitting between them. CDR3 region: CASSWSGQSYEQYF. CDR3 bases: TGTGCCAGCAGTTGGTCGGGACAAAGCTACGAGCAGTACTTC.

The gene calls are TRBV13 and TRBJ2-3; D ambiguous. Germline V lookup: CDR1 PRHDT, CDR2 FYEKMQ (reference sequence). The CDR3 sequence is 14 residues long. Trimming cost V 1 base and J 1 base, with 6 bases left between them. The CDR3 region is CASSLAGRTDTQYF. Written as DNA, the CDR3 is TGTGCCAGCAGCTTAGCCGGGCGCACAGATACGCAGTATTTT.

This rearrangement joins TRBV11-2 to TRBJ2-5; a weak D match, TRBD1 (6 bases). Trimming took off 1 base at V and 2 bases at J, with 8 bases between the two ends. Germline assignment: CDR1 SGHAT and CDR2 FQNNGV. The CDR3 covers 14 residues. Here the CDR3 reads CASSLGGQQETQYF. DNA for the CDR3: TGTGCCAGCAGCTTAGGCGGACAGCAAGAGACCCAGTACTTC.

The V and J genes are TRBV7-6 and TRBJ2-5; D is perhaps TRBD1 or TRBD2 (5 bases each). V was shortened by 3 bases and J by 5 bases, with 25 bases between the two germline ends. The CDR3 has 18 amino acids. Germline V gives CDR1 SGHVS, CDR2 FNYEAQ. The CDR3, as DNA: TGTGCCAGCAGCTTCAACCAGAAGTTGTCCAGGGACGTGGAGACCCAGTACTTC. Its translation is CASSFNQKLSRDVETQYF.

The chain joins TRBV9 to TRBJ2-1, with 9 bases identical to TRBD2. The CDR3 covers 18 residues. The germline gives CDR1 SGDLS, CDR2 YYNGEE. V trimming: 0 bases; J trimming: 4 bases; junction bases outside the gene matches: 11. This chain's CDR3 is CASSVGFSGSIGYNEQFF. The CDR3 DNA reads TGTGCCAGCAGCGTAGGATTTAGCGGGAGTATTGGATACAATGAGCAGTTCTTC.

The gene calls are TRBV5-1 and TRBJ1-3; 8 positions agree with TRBD1. Germline CDR1 reads SGHRS; CDR2 reads YFSETQ. There are 15 residues in the CDR3. With 4 bases clipped from V and 4 bases from J, the junction kept 7 bases outside the gene matches. The CDR3: CASSTAGGAGNTIYF. The CDR3 DNA sequence: TGCGCCAGCAGCACCGCAGGGGGCGCGGGAAACACCATATATTTT.

J is TRBJ1-1 and V is TRBV7-2; TRBD1 is a possible D gene (6 bases). Trimming took 2 bases from V and 11 from J, leaving 15 bases between them. The CDR3 length is 13 residues. Germline CDR1 is SGHTA and CDR2 is FQGNSA. The CDR3 sequence: CASSLRRGAGAFF. The CDR3 bases are TGTGCCAGCAGCTTAAGGAGGGGGGCCGGTGCTTTCTTT.

V and J are TRBV10-3 and TRBJ2-2; D remains ambiguous. V was cut by 2 bases and J by 3 bases, with 7 bases left in between. The V gene's germline CDR1 is ENHRY and CDR2 SYGVKD. The CDR3 covers 14 residues. The CDR3, as DNA: TGTGCCATCAGTGAGGCTACAGACACCGGGGAGCTGTTTTTT. The encoded protein is CAISEATDTGELFF.

The DNA for the CDR3 is TGTGCCTGGAAGGGGGCAGAGGGGGACACGCAGTATTTT. Its translation is CAWKGAEGDTQYF. The gene calls are TRBV30 and TRBJ2-3; 7 bases are a match to TRBD1. Trimming at V came to 4 bases and at J to 9 bases, leaving 10 bases not matched to a gene. The CDR3 covers 13 residues. Per germline, CDR1 GTSNPN and CDR2 SVGIG (reference sequence).